One sample yielded the 23 T cell receptor beta chains listed below, sequenced in a study of T cell repertoires in cytomegalovirus infection. TCRdb used MiXCR to reprocess the reads, holding one entry per CDR3 protein. The repertoire has just over 300,000 distinct CDR3 sequences, about a sixth of them found once; the top ten carry more than 10%. What was sequenced was PBMCs. The receptors here all came from a human donor in good health (CMV status not recorded). Some clones in this sample may be carry-over from other donors' samples.

The V call is TRBV2, the J call TRBJ2-7; D assignment may be TRBD1 or TRBD2 (5 bases each). Trimming cost V 6 bases and J 2 bases, with 20 bases left between them. Germline V gene lookup returns CDR1 SNHLY and CDR2 FYNNEI. The CDR3 extends over 16 amino acids. The CDR3: CASRRDSGRDPYEQYF. CDR3 DNA sequence: TGTGCCAGCAGGAGGGATTCGGGGCGTGACCCCTACGAGCAGTACTTC.

This clonotype has a handful of counts. The chain combines TRBV20-1 with TRBJ1-5; 7 bases fit TRBD1. The CDR3 consists of 17 residues. The trim removed 0 bases at V and 2 bases at J, leaving 10 bases unmatched. CDR1 DFQATT and CDR2 SNEGSKA come from the germline V gene (reference sequence). CDR3 residues: CSARDTQGTARNQPQHF. CDR3 nucleotides: TGCAGTGCTAGAGATACCCAGGGGACAGCCCGCAATCAGCCCCAGCATTTT.

There are many counts of this clonotype. V is TRBV4-3 and J is TRBJ1-6; weak D call: TRBD1 (5 bases). From germline, CDR1 is LGHNA and CDR2 YSLEER. Trimming pared 4 bases from V and 9 bases from J, leaving 13 bases between. This CDR3 is built from 14 residues. The CDR3 coding sequence is TGCGCCAGCAGCCCGGGGGGGGGATCTTCACCCCTCCACTTT. Translating gives CASSPGGGSSPLHF.

The sample holds many counts of this clonotype. This rearrangement joins TRBV12-3 or TRBV12-4 to TRBJ2-7, with TRBD2 identical over 11 bases. The CDR3 covers 13 residues. V dropped 5 bases and J dropped 11; count of bases not matched to a gene: 8. The CDR3 is CASSPTSGGREYF. Here the CDR3 DNA reads TGTGCCAGCAGTCCTACTAGCGGGGGCCGGGAGTACTTC.

This clonotype was detected many times. The V and J genes are TRBV5-8 and TRBJ1-5, with a weak D call TRBD1 (5 bases). The CDR3 consists of 15 residues. Per germline, CDR1 SGHTS and CDR2 YDEGEE. Trimming cost V 0 bases and J 5 bases, with 12 bases left between them. The CDR3 region has the DNA TGTGCCAGCAGCTTGGGTGGGACGGGATATCAGCCCCAGCATTTT. Amino acid sequence: CASSLGGTGYQPQHF. Filled out from reference TRBV5-8 and TRBJ1-5, the complete variable domain reads EAGVTQSPTHLIKTRGQQATLRCSPISGHTSVYWYQQALGLGLQFLLWYDEGEERNRGNFPPRFSGRQFPNYSSELNVNALELEDSALYLCASSLGGTGYQPQHFGDGTRLSIL.

The chain recombines TRBV20-1 with TRBJ1-5; D is unclear. Trimming removed 2 bases from V and 8 bases from J, with 16 bases in between. Looked up from germline, CDR1 is DFQATT and CDR2 is SNEGSKA (reference sequence). The CDR3 is made up of 14 amino acids. CDR3 nucleotide sequence: TGCAGTGCTAGACCCACAGCCCTTGTAGAGCCCCAGCATTTT. This codes for CSARPTALVEPQHF.

Only a few counts were recorded for this clonotype. V is TRBV7-2 and J is TRBJ2-2, with D possibly matching TRBD2 (6 bases). This CDR3 has 15 residues. Germline values: CDR1 SGHTA, CDR2 FQGNSA. V was cut by 2 bases and J by 3 bases, with 10 bases left in between. The CDR3 spells CASSLTPGDTGELFF. CDR3 DNA: TGTGCCAGCAGCTTAACCCCGGGGGACACCGGGGAGCTGTTTTTT.

The CDR3, as DNA: TGTGCCAGCAGCTCCGGGACAGGCGTGCCTCTAAACACTGAAGCTTTCTTT. As protein: CASSSGTGVPLNTEAFF. This chain uses TRBV7-2 with TRBJ1-1; 8 nucleotides agree with TRBD1. V dropped 4 bases and J dropped 2; count of bases not matched to a gene: 12. Germline lookup yields CDR1 SGHTA and CDR2 FQGNSA. The CDR3 runs to 17 residues.

This clonotype showed up just a few times. The V and J genes are TRBV12-3 or TRBV12-4 and TRBJ2-1; no firm D call. This CDR3 is built from 14 residues. V shed 3 bases and J shed 8 bases, with 14 bases lying between them. CDR3 sequence (DNA): TGTGCCAGCAGTTTCCGCGGTTTAATCTATGAGCAGTTCTTC. Residues: CASSFRGLIYEQFF.

This sequence joins TRBV28 and TRBJ1-5, with D hard to call. V lost 10 bases and J 1 base, leaving 14 bases between the germline ends. In germline, CDR1 is MDHEN, CDR2 SYDVKM. The CDR3 contains 14 residues. DNA of the CDR3: TGTGCCACCTGGAGGCCGCTGAGCAATCAGCCCCAGCATTTT. Amino acid sequence: CATWRPLSNQPQHF.

Many counts were recorded for this clonotype. The CDR3 reads CAISAAGNTEAFF. CDR3 coding DNA: TGTGCCATCAGTGCTGCCGGGAACACTGAAGCTTTCTTT. The chain recombines TRBV10-3 with TRBJ1-1; unclear D gene. CDR3 length: 13 amino acids. V was trimmed by 4 bases and J by 1 base, leaving 7 bases between them. Germline V CDR1 and CDR2: ENHRY, SYGVKD.

This clonotype was found many times. The chain has TRBV12-3 or TRBV12-4 and TRBJ1-4; D call uncertain. The CDR3 consists of 13 residues. V was cut by 5 bases and J by 7 bases, with 11 bases left in between. The CDR3 DNA sequence: TGTGCCAGCAGTCCGGGAAGACCTGAAAAACTGTTTTTT. It specifies CASSPGRPEKLFF.

The sample holds many counts of this clonotype. The J gene is TRBJ1-2, the V gene TRBV12-3 or TRBV12-4, with D possibly TRBD1 on 5 matching bases. Trimming pared 3 bases from V and 6 bases from J, leaving 14 bases between. The length of the CDR3 is 14 residues. The CDR3 DNA reads TGTGCCAGCAGTTTGGCCGGGCAGGGAGATGGCTACACCTTC. Protein sequence: CASSLAGQGDGYTF.

This chain connects TRBV27 to TRBJ2-3; no clear D gene. This CDR3 comprises 16 residues. Germline V gene data show CDR1 as MNHEY and CDR2 as SMNVEV (reference sequence). Trimming shortened V by 0 bases and J by 6 bases, and 16 bases separated the two germline ends. DNA for the CDR3: TGTGCCAGCAGTTTATCCATCGGACCACCCCGGGATACGCAGTATTTT. Translated: CASSLSIGPPRDTQYF.

The V call is TRBV20-1, the J call TRBJ1-6, with 10 bases matching TRBD1. V gave up 8 bases and J gave up 9 bases; unmatched junction bases: 10. The germline CDR1 and CDR2 sequences are DFQATT and SNEGSKA (reference sequence). The CDR3 is 14 amino acids. The CDR3 sequence: CSPQRGTGASPLHF. In nucleotides, the CDR3 is TGCAGTCCCCAGAGGGGGACAGGGGCTTCACCCCTCCACTTT.

This clonotype was counted between two and nine times. The chain carries TRBV4-2 and TRBJ1-1; TRBD1 might be the D (6 bases). In germline, CDR1 is LGHNA, CDR2 YNFKEQ. The CDR3 contains 16 residues. V was clipped by 1 base and J by 3 bases, with 15 bases between them. DNA of the CDR3: TGTGCCAGCAGCCAAGGATGGGGGGCCATGTACACTGAAGCTTTCTTT. Translated, it gives CASSQGWGAMYTEAFF.

The rearrangement joins TRBV7-3 to TRBJ2-3, with TRBD2 matching over 7 bases. There are 13 residues in the CDR3. With 5 bases clipped from V and 10 bases from J, the junction kept 9 bases outside the gene matches. The germline V gene encodes CDR1 SGHTA and CDR2 FQGTGA. The CDR3 DNA reads as TGTGCCAGCAGCATGGGTCAGGGAGGGCCGCAGTATTTT. Amino acids: CASSMGQGGPQYF.

This chain links TRBV5-5 with TRBJ2-3, with 7 bases fitting TRBD2. CDR1 and CDR2 (germline): SGHKS, YYEKEE (reference sequence). The CDR3 consists of 16 residues. Losses at the gene ends were 3 bases for V and 1 base for J; bases not matched to a gene: 8. The CDR3, as DNA: TGTGCCAGCAGCTCCTATGGGGGGGTGGGCACAGATACGCAGTATTTT. It specifies CASSSYGGVGTDTQYF.

Many counts were recorded for this clonotype. The chain has TRBV7-2 and TRBJ2-2; TRBD1 matches 10 bases. Germline loops: CDR1 SGHTA, CDR2 FQGNSA. The length of the CDR3 is 15 residues. V dropped 6 bases and J dropped 5; count of bases not matched to a gene: 6. The chain's CDR3 is CASSPTGQGTGELFF. The CDR3 nucleotides are TGTGCCAGCAGTCCGACGGGACAGGGGACCGGGGAGCTGTTTTTT.

The V and J genes are TRBV6-2 or TRBV6-3 and TRBJ2-2; D unresolved. The CDR3 spans 17 residues. Germline-derived CDR1 and CDR2 are MNHEY and SVGEGT. The V end lost 0 bases, the J end lost 1 base, and 12 bases lay between the germline ends. CDR3 protein: CASSYSKGAWNTGELFF. CDR3 nucleotides: TGTGCCAGCAGTTACTCGAAAGGAGCGTGGAACACCGGGGAGCTGTTTTTT.

The genes are TRBV4-1 and TRBJ1-2; the D is unclear. Trimming pared 0 bases from V and 2 bases from J, leaving 16 bases between. The germline CDR1 and CDR2 sequences are MGHRA and YSYEKL. This CDR3 is 17 amino acids long. The CDR3 nucleotides read TGCGCCAGCAGCCAAGATCCAGGCCTCAATGGCAACTATGGCTACACCTTC. Amino acids: CASSQDPGLNGNYGYTF.

V usage is TRBV15 and J usage is TRBJ1-1; no definite D call. Looked up from germline, CDR1 is LNHNV and CDR2 is YYDKDF (reference sequence). V gave up 0 bases and J gave up 7 bases, with 6 bases separating them. The CDR3 length is 12 residues. CDR3 in DNA: TGTGCCACCAGCAGAGAAAGGCTTGAAGCTTTCTTT. Its translation: CATSRERLEAFF.

The chain recombines TRBV4-3 with TRBJ2-2, with D perhaps matching TRBD2 (6 bases). Germline V gene data show CDR1 as LGHNA and CDR2 as YSLEER. V lost 0 bases and J 5 bases, leaving 13 bases between the germline ends. CDR3 length: 16 amino acids. The CDR3 loop reads CASSQDRDWATGELFF. The CDR3 DNA follows: TGCGCCAGCAGCCAAGACAGGGACTGGGCGACCGGGGAGCTGTTTTTT.